These 13 T cell receptor beta chains came from one sample sequenced in a study of blood T cells in healthy people across ages. With a J-beta primer mix and a sample-barcoded 5' primer, a second PCR ran about 6 to 11 cycles. TCRdb itself ran the 5' RACE reads through MiXCR, one entry per CDR3 protein. The sample holds about 730,000 distinct CDR3 sequences; 40% to 45% are singletons and the top ten take about 20%. Input material: blood. All receptors derive from an older woman in good health.

There are a few counts of this clonotype. The chain uses TRBV4-3 and TRBJ2-3; 10 bases are shared with TRBD2. The CDR3 is 16 residues long. CDR1 is LGHNA, CDR2 YSLEER, per germline. Trimming took 3 bases from V and 7 from J; bases not matched to a gene: 10. The DNA of the CDR3 is TGCGCCAGCAGCCAGGAGAGCGGGAGGGCGGAGTATACGCAGTATTTT. This encodes CASSQESGRAEYTQYF.

This clonotype has just a few counts. The rearrangement uses TRBV20-1 and TRBJ2-1; 11 positions agree with TRBD1. The CDR3 spans 14 residues. The V gene's germline CDR1 is DFQATT and CDR2 SNEGSKA (reference sequence). Trimming cost V 1 base and J 5 bases; bases outside gene matches: 1. This chain's CDR3 is CSARGDRGNNEQFF. For the CDR3, the DNA is TGCAGTGCTAGAGGGGACAGGGGGAACAATGAGCAGTTCTTC.

The genes are TRBV9 and TRBJ2-3, with 15 bases fitting TRBD2. Germline loops: CDR1 SGDLS, CDR2 YYNGEE. The length of the CDR3 is 18 residues. V lost 3 bases and J lost 4; bases outside the gene matches: 9. CDR3 sequence (DNA): TGTGCCAGCAGCGGGACTAGCGGGGGGGCCGGGGGGTCAGATACGCAGTATTTT. Amino acid sequence: CASSGTSGGAGGSDTQYF.

The chain combines TRBV11-2 with TRBJ1-4, with TRBD1 identical over 8 bases. The CDR3 sequence is 15 residues long. V trimming: 0 bases; J trimming: 7 bases; junction bases outside the gene matches: 4. Germline loops: CDR1 SGHAT, CDR2 FQNNGV. The CDR3 DNA reads TGTGCCAGCAGCTTAGATCGGACAGGGTTTGAAAAACTGTTTTTT. Amino acid sequence: CASSLDRTGFEKLFF.

This clonotype was seen a handful of times. The CDR3 DNA sequence: TGTGCCAGCAGCCCGGACAGGGGGGGACAAGAGACCCAGTACTTC. Translated: CASSPDRGGQETQYF. V and J are TRBV12-3 or TRBV12-4 and TRBJ2-5; TRBD1 matches 10 bases. CDR3 length: 15 amino acids. V lost 6 bases, J lost 2 bases, and 6 bases stayed unmatched.

The chain is built from TRBV12-3 or TRBV12-4 and TRBJ2-1; 8 bases fit TRBD1. The CDR3 extends over 15 amino acids. V lost 5 bases to trimming and J lost 5 bases; unmatched junction nucleotides: 8. CDR3: CASSQDRGWDNEQFF. The CDR3 region has the DNA TGTGCCAGCAGTCAAGACAGGGGTTGGGACAATGAGCAGTTCTTC.

This clonotype came up a few times. This chain connects TRBV29-1 to TRBJ1-1; D call uncertain. This CDR3 is built from 11 residues. Germline lookup yields CDR1 SQVTM and CDR2 ANQGSEA. V gave up 3 bases and J gave up 5 bases, with 7 bases separating them. The CDR3 protein is CSVDRGTEAFF. CDR3 nucleotides: TGCAGCGTTGATCGGGGAACTGAAGCTTTCTTT.

This clonotype was observed a few times. This chain connects TRBV29-1 to TRBJ1-1; 9 nucleotides match TRBD1. J was trimmed by 2 bases and V by 7 bases; bases with no gene match: 8. The germline V gene encodes CDR1 SQVTM and CDR2 ANQGSEA. The CDR3 totals 14 residues. CDR3 region: CSGGQGNFNTEAFF. The CDR3 nucleotides are TGCAGCGGGGGACAGGGAAATTTCAACACTGAAGCTTTCTTT.

The chain uses TRBV15 and TRBJ1-5; D gene unclear. Per the germline V gene, CDR1 is LNHNV and CDR2 is YYDKDF (reference sequence). This CDR3 spans 19 amino acids. V lost 5 bases, J lost 0 bases, and 23 bases lay in between. Here the CDR3 reads CATSSQGGAGWFSNQPQHF. In DNA, the CDR3 is TGTGCCACCAGCTCCCAAGGAGGAGCCGGATGGTTTAGCAATCAGCCCCAGCATTTT.

This clonotype was seen a single time. A clone one base away is much larger, so this may be a read error. The J gene is TRBJ2-1, the V gene TRBV5-5, with D possibly being TRBD2 (5 bases). The length of the CDR3 is 15 residues. CDR1 and CDR2 from the germline V gene are SGHKS and YYEKEE (reference sequence). The DNA of the CDR3 is TGTACCAGCAGCTGGACTCCGGAGGCCTACAATGAGCAGTTCTTC. It translates to CTSSWTPEAYNEQFF.

V is TRBV18 and J is TRBJ2-5; D is ambiguous. V lost 2 bases, J lost 1 base, and 8 bases lay in between. This CDR3 spans 14 amino acids. In germline, CDR1 is KGHSH, CDR2 LQKENI. CDR3 DNA sequence: TGTGCCAGCTCACCAGGGTCGAGCCAAGAGACCCAGTACTTC. Its translation is CASSPGSSQETQYF.

V is TRBV3-1 and J is TRBJ2-1; D might be TRBD2 (5 bases). With the DNA end fitting TRBJ2-7 better, the J assignment may be wrong. The CDR3 is 17 residues long. Looked up from germline, CDR1 is LGHDT and CDR2 is YNNKEL (reference sequence). CDR3 sequence: CASSQPLAGSSYNEQYF. Here the CDR3 DNA reads TGTGCCAGCAGCCAACCCCTGGCGGGTAGCTCCTACAATGAGCAGTACTTC.

There are many counts of this clonotype. The rearrangement links TRBV6-5 to TRBJ2-1, with TRBD1 matching 10 bases. CDR1 MNHEY and CDR2 SVGAGI come from the germline V gene. There are 18 residues in the CDR3. Unmatched junction bases numbered 9, after V lost 4 bases and J lost 0 bases. The DNA for the CDR3 is TGTGCCAGCAGTTCCCCGGGACAGGGGATCGTCTCCTACAATGAGCAGTTCTTC. Amino acid sequence: CASSSPGQGIVSYNEQFF.